This entry is about one T cell receptor beta chain. The sample originates from a study of blood T cell repertoires in COVID-19. Data came from immunoSEQ multiplex PCR; TCRdb stores just in-frame clones and leaves some out. The repertoire includes 55,000 to 65,000 clones, 70% to 85% of them detected once, and around 5.9% sits in the top ten. Sequenced input: peripheral blood. The receptor's source is a woman aged 55-69 years with acute or convalescent COVID-19.

The chain's CDR3 is CASGLGGGTSTDTQYF. Here the CDR3 DNA reads TGTGCTAGTGGTCTAGGCGGGGGTACTAGCACAGATACGCAGTATTTT. The chain is built from TRBV12-5 and TRBJ2-3, with 7 positions matching TRBD2. V gave up 5 bases and J gave up 0 bases; unmatched junction bases: 8. The CDR3 loop spans 16 amino acids. CDR1 is LGHNT, CDR2 FRNRAP, per germline.